Presented here are 21 T cell receptor beta chains from one specimen sequenced in a study of T cell changes during pregnancy in multiple sclerosis. Some clones are missing from TCRdb's copy, which holds only in-frame ones; the method was immunoSEQ multiplex PCR. The table records tens of thousands of clones, approximately 92% of them present only once. The sequencing here drew on peripheral blood, taken in the third trimester of pregnancy. The receptors shown here come from a female donor in good health, enrolled as a control in a pregnancy study.

The rearrangement uses TRBV4-1 and TRBJ1-2; 10 bases map to TRBD1. This CDR3 has 17 residues. The germline CDR1 and CDR2 sequences are MGHRA and YSYEKL. V lost 1 base, J lost 4 bases, and 9 bases stayed unmatched. CDR3 region: CASSQVPGQGFGYGYTF. The CDR3 nucleotides read TGCGCCAGCAGCCAAGTCCCGGGACAGGGGTTCGGCTATGGCTACACCTTC.

The gene calls are TRBV6-1 and TRBJ2-3; 7 bases agree with TRBD1. Trimming took 5 bases from V and 9 from J; bases not matched to a gene: 11. The V gene's germline CDR1 is MNHNS and CDR2 SASEGT. This CDR3 region has 14 residues. The DNA for the CDR3 is TGTGCCAGCAGTAACTCTTGGGACAGCACGACGCAGTATTTT. This codes for CASSNSWDSTTQYF.

The chain combines TRBV7-2 with TRBJ2-3; tentative D call: TRBD2 (5 bases). The CDR3 loop spans 12 amino acids. Looked up from germline, CDR1 is SGHTA and CDR2 is FQGNSA. V dropped 5 bases and J dropped 9 bases, with 12 bases sitting between them. CDR3 residues: CASSGGVGTQYF. CDR3 nucleotide sequence: TGTGCCAGCAGCGGAGGCGTGGGGACGCAGTATTTT.

The CDR3 sequence: CASSFVREGHGYTF. In DNA form, the CDR3 reads TGTGCCAGCAGTTTCGTCAGGGAGGGGCATGGCTACACCTTC. The V gene is TRBV28, the J gene TRBJ1-2, with a possible D match to TRBD1 (5 bases). Per germline, CDR1 MDHEN and CDR2 SYDVKM. The length of the CDR3 is 14 residues. V was shortened by 3 bases and J by 6 bases, with 14 bases between the two germline ends.

The rearrangement joins TRBV6-5 to TRBJ2-5; 12 nucleotides agree with TRBD2. The J call is doubtful: the DNA matches TRBJ2-7 better. Looked up from germline, CDR1 is MNHEY and CDR2 is SVGAGI. This CDR3 contains 14 residues. The CDR3 DNA sequence: TGTGCCAGCACCCCTAGCGGGGGGGCTTACGAGCAGTACTTC. Translating gives CASTPSGGAYEQYF.

V gene TRBV11-3 combines with J gene TRBJ2-5; 7 positions agree with TRBD2. This CDR3 comprises 16 residues. Germline V lookup: CDR1 SGHNT, CDR2 YENEEA. Unmatched junction bases numbered 7, after V lost 1 base and J lost 2 bases. The CDR3 reads CASSLGQREKQETQYF. In DNA form, the CDR3 reads TGTGCCAGCAGCTTAGGGCAGCGGGAAAAACAAGAGACCCAGTACTTC.

The chain links TRBV15 to TRBJ2-2; D is unclear. Germline V gene lookup returns CDR1 LNHNV and CDR2 YYDKDF (reference sequence). The CDR3 is made up of 14 amino acids. V was shortened by 3 bases and J by 6 bases, with 11 bases between the two germline ends. CDR3 in DNA: TGTGCCACCAGCAGGGTGGCTTTATCCGGGGAGCTGTTTTTT. The encoded protein is CATSRVALSGELFF. Full variable domain (missing parts from reference TRBV15 and TRBJ2-2): DAMVIQNPRYQVTQFGKPVTLSCSQTLNHNVMYWYQQKSSQAPKLLFHYYDKDFNNEADTPDNFQSRRPNTSFCFLDIRSPGLGDTAMYLCATSRVALSGELFFGEGSRLTVL.

This clone was found once. The chain is built from TRBV7-3 and TRBJ1-1, with 7 positions matching TRBD1. There are 14 residues in the CDR3. V lost 5 bases, J lost 6 bases, and 9 bases stayed unmatched. Germline values: CDR1 SGHTA, CDR2 FQGTGA. The DNA of the CDR3 is TGTGCCAGCAGCCTTGGACAGGCCAGTCCTGAAGCTTTCTTT. This translates into CASSLGQASPEAFF. Full variable domain (missing parts from reference TRBV7-3 and TRBJ1-1): GAGVSQTPSNKVTEKGKYVELRCDPISGHTALYWYRQSLGQGPEFLIYFQGTGAADDSGLPNDRFFAVRPEGSVSTLKIQRTERGDSAVYLCASSLGQASPEAFFGQGTRLTVV.

This clone has a handful of counts. The V gene is TRBV28, the J gene TRBJ1-1, with D perhaps TRBD1 (5 bases). This CDR3 is 16 amino acids long. Per the germline V gene, CDR1 is MDHEN and CDR2 is SYDVKM. V lost 5 bases and J 7 bases, leaving 23 bases between the germline ends. CDR3 in amino acids: CASSQPPRRVSSEAFF. The CDR3 DNA follows: TGTGCCAGCAGTCAACCTCCTCGCAGGGTATCGAGTGAAGCTTTCTTT.

This chain joins TRBV10-3 and TRBJ1-2; D perhaps matches TRBD1 (5 bases). CDR1 is ENHRY and CDR2 is SYGVKD in the germline V gene. With 7 bases removed from V and 1 base from J, the gap between germline ends came to 10 bases. This CDR3 region has 13 residues. Here the CDR3 reads CAINGHLNYGYTF. DNA of the CDR3: TGTGCCATCAACGGACACCTTAACTATGGCTACACCTTC.

V and J are TRBV5-6 and TRBJ2-3; D is unresolved. The V gene lost 0 bases and the J gene lost 1 base, with 6 bases spanning the gap. The CDR3 spans 14 residues. CDR1 is SGHDT, CDR2 YYEEEE, per germline. This CDR3 is CASSLVPGTDTQYF. CDR3 in DNA: TGTGCCAGCAGCTTGGTCCCAGGCACAGATACGCAGTATTTT.

The chain employs TRBV30 and TRBJ1-5, with D perhaps matching TRBD1 (5 bases). The V gene's germline CDR1 is GTSNPN and CDR2 SVGIG (reference sequence). The CDR3 covers 14 residues. The V end lost 1 base, the J end lost 7 bases, and 14 bases lay between the germline ends. The CDR3 reads CAWSDGGLRQPQHF. The CDR3 nucleotides read TGTGCCTGGAGTGACGGGGGACTGCGCCAGCCCCAGCATTTT.

The CDR3 DNA sequence: TGCAGTGCTAGACCGAGCACGGAAGCTTTCTTT. Encoded protein: CSARPSTEAFF. The rearrangement joins TRBV20-1 to TRBJ1-1; the D is unclear. Trimming took 2 bases from V and 8 from J, leaving 9 bases between them. CDR3 length equals 11 residues. Germline CDR1 is DFQATT and CDR2 is SNEGSKA (reference sequence).

V gene TRBV15 combines with J gene TRBJ2-7; 9 bases fit TRBD1. The germline CDR1 and CDR2 sequences are LNHNV and YYDKDF (reference sequence). The ends lost 3 bases at V and 7 bases at J; junction bases unmatched: 16. This CDR3 spans 17 amino acids. The CDR3 loop reads CATSSSIPGQGFLEQYF. CDR3 nucleotide sequence: TGTGCCACCAGCAGCAGTATTCCGGGACAGGGATTCTTGGAGCAGTACTTC.

This rearrangement joins TRBV18 to TRBJ2-1; the D gene is possibly TRBD2 (6 bases). Trimming pared 2 bases from V and 10 bases from J, leaving 15 bases between. Per germline, CDR1 KGHSH and CDR2 LQKENI. CDR3 length equals 14 residues. This CDR3 is CASSPWDSIGEQFF. The CDR3 bases are TGTGCCAGCTCACCATGGGACTCTATCGGGGAGCAGTTCTTC.

The V call is TRBV7-3, the J call TRBJ1-6, with 8 bases that match TRBD1. From germline, CDR1 is SGHTA and CDR2 FQGTGA. V lost 8 bases and J lost 3; bases outside the gene matches: 21. CDR3 length equals 20 residues. Here the CDR3 reads CASLSRSDRVNDGYNSPLHF. CDR3 sequence (DNA): TGTGCCAGCCTTTCACGCTCGGACAGGGTGAACGATGGCTATAATTCACCCCTCCACTTT.

This chain joins TRBV7-9 and TRBJ2-5, with D perhaps TRBD2 (7 bases). V was clipped by 5 bases and J by 1 base, with 17 bases between them. The germline CDR1 and CDR2 sequences are SEHNR and FQNEAQ (reference sequence). This CDR3 contains 16 residues. The CDR3 protein is CASSPFGGGLQETQYF. CDR3 nucleotide sequence: TGTGCCAGCAGCCCTTTTGGGGGGGGGCTCCAAGAGACCCAGTACTTC.

The chain has TRBV4-2 and TRBJ2-7; 8 bases are shared with TRBD2. CDR3 size: 15 residues. Germline assignment: CDR1 LGHNA and CDR2 YNFKEQ. V was clipped by 1 base and J by 6 bases; unmatched bases: 8. The CDR3 region has the DNA TGTGCCAGCAGCCAAGGCTCCTCGGGGGGGGTCGAGCAGTACTTC. This encodes CASSQGSSGGVEQYF.

The genes are TRBV13 and TRBJ1-6, with 7 nucleotides matching TRBD1. The CDR3 runs to 16 residues. Germline lookup yields CDR1 PRHDT and CDR2 FYEKMQ (reference sequence). V lost 5 bases and J lost 0; bases outside the gene matches: 4. Here the CDR3 reads CASSTQGTSYNSPLHF. CDR3 bases: TGTGCCAGCAGCACACAGGGGACCTCCTATAATTCACCCCTCCACTTT.

This chain joins TRBV27 and TRBJ2-2; TRBD2 matches at 7 bases. Trimming removed 6 bases from V and 1 base from J; junction bases left unmatched: 8. The CDR3 is 16 residues long. Germline CDR1 and CDR2: MNHEY and SMNVEV (reference sequence). Here the CDR3 reads CASSPQIAGNTGELFF. The CDR3 DNA reads TGTGCCAGCAGCCCACAGATAGCGGGGAACACCGGGGAGCTGTTTTTT.

The chain has TRBV28 and TRBJ2-7; perhaps TRBD2 as D (6 bases). The V gene's germline CDR1 is MDHEN and CDR2 SYDVKM. There are 15 residues in the CDR3. Trimming left V 4 bases short and J 0 bases short, with 13 bases between. DNA of the CDR3: TGTGCCAGCAGTTCCTTCCGGGGGAGCTCCTACGAGCAGTACTTC. Its translation: CASSSFRGSSYEQYF.